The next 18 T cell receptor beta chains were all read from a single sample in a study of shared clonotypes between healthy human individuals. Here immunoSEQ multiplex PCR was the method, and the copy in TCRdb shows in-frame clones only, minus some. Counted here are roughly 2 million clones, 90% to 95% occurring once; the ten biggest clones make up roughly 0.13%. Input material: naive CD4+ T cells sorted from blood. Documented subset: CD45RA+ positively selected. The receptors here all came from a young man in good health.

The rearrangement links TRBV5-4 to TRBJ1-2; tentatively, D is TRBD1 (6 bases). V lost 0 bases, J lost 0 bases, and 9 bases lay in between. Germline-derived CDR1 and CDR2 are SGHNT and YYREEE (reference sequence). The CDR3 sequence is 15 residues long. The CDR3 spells CASSLVGTSNYGYTF. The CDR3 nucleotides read TGTGCCAGCAGCTTGGTTGGGACATCTAACTATGGCTACACCTTC.

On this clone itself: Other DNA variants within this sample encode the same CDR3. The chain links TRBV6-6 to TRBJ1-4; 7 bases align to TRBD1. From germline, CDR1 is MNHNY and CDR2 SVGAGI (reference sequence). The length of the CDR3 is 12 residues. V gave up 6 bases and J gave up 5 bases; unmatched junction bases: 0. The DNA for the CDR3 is TGTGCCAGCAGGACAGGGAATGAAAAACTGTTTTTT. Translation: CASRTGNEKLFF.

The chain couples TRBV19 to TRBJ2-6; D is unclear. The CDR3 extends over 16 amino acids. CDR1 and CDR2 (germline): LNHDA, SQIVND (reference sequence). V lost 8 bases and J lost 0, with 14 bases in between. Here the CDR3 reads CASDSMSGSGANVLTF. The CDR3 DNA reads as TGTGCCAGTGATAGTATGTCAGGCTCTGGGGCCAACGTCCTGACTTTC.

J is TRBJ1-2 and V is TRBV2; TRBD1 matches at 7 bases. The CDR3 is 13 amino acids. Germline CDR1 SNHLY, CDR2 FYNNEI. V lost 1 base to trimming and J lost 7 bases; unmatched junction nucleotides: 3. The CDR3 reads CASSEGSGGGYTF. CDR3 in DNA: TGTGCCAGCAGTGAAGGATCAGGGGGTGGCTACACCTTC.

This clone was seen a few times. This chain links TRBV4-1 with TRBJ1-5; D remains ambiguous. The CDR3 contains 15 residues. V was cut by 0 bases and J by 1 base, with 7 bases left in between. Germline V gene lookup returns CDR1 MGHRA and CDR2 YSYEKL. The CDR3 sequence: CASSQEGSSNQPQHF. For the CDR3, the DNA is TGCGCCAGCAGCCAAGAGGGCAGCAGCAATCAGCCCCAGCATTTT.

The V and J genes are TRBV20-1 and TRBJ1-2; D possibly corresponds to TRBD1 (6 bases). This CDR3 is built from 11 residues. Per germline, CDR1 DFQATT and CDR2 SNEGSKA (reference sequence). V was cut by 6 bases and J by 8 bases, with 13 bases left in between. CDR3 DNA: TGCAGTGCCAGGGGACGAGAGGGCTACACCTTC. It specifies CSARGREGYTF.

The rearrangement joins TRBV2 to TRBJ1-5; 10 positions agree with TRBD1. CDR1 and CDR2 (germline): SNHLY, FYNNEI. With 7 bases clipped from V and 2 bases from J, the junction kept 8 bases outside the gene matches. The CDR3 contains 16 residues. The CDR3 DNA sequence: TGTGCCAGCACCCAGGCGACAGGGGGCCGCAATCAGCCCCAGCATTTT. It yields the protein CASTQATGGRNQPQHF.

The CDR3 region is CASSLGGWYEQYF. DNA for the CDR3: TGTGCCAGCAGCTTAGGGGGGTGGTACGAGCAGTACTTC. The V and J genes are TRBV7-2 and TRBJ2-7; either TRBD1 or TRBD2 may supply D (5 bases each). Germline CDR1 SGHTA, CDR2 FQGNSA. V shed 1 base and J shed 4 bases, with 8 bases lying between them. The CDR3 loop spans 13 amino acids.

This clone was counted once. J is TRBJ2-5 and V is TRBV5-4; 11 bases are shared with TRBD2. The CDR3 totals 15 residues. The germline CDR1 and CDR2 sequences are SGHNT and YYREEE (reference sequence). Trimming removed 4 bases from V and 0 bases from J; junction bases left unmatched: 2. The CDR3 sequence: CASSRGLADQETQYF. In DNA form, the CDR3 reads TGTGCCAGCAGCCGGGGACTAGCGGACCAAGAGACCCAGTACTTC.

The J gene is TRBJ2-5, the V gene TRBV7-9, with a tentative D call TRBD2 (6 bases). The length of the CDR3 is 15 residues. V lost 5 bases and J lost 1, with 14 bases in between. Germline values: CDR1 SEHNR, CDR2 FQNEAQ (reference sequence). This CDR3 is CASSPGASVQETQYF. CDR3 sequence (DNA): TGTGCCAGCAGCCCCGGCGCTAGCGTCCAAGAGACCCAGTACTTC.

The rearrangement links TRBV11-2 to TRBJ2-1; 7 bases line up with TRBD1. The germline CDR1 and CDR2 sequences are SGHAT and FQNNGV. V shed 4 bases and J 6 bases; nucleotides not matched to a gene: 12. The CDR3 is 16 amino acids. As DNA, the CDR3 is TGTGCCAGCAGCTCCAACAGGGGTCACAGTCCCAATGAGCAGTTCTTC. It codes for CASSSNRGHSPNEQFF.

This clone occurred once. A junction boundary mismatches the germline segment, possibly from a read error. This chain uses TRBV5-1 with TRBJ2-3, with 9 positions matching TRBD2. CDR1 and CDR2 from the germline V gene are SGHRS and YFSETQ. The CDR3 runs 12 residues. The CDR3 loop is CASSTGLATQYF. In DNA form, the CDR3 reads TGTGCCAGCAGCACGGGACTAGCAACGCAGTATTTT.

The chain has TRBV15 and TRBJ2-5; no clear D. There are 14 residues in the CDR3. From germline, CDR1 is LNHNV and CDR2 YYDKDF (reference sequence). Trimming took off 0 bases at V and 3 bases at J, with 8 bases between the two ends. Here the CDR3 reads CATSRDRQEETQYF. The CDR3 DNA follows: TGTGCCACCAGCAGAGATCGGCAGGAAGAGACCCAGTACTTC.

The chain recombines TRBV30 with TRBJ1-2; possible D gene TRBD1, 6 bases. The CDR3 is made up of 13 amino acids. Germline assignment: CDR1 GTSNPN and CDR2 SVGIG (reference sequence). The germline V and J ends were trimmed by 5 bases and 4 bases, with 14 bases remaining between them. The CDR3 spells CAWSSDRIYGYTF. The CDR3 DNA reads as TGTGCCTGGTCCTCTGACAGGATCTATGGCTACACCTTC.

Here the CDR3 reads CASSYTQGNYGYTF. CDR3 in DNA: TGTGCCAGCAGTTACACTCAGGGTAATTATGGCTACACCTTC. The rearrangement links TRBV6-6 to TRBJ1-2; weak D call: TRBD1 (5 bases). The V end was cut by 2 bases, the J end by 5 bases, with 12 bases between. Germline V gene sequence: CDR1 MNHNY, CDR2 SVGAGI (reference sequence). This CDR3 comprises 14 residues.

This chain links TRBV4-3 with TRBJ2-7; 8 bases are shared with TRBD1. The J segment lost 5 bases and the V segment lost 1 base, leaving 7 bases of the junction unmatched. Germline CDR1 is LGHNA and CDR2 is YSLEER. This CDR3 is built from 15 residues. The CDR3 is CASSQAQGAFDEQYF. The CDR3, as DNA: TGCGCCAGCAGCCAAGCGCAGGGGGCATTCGACGAGCAGTACTTC.

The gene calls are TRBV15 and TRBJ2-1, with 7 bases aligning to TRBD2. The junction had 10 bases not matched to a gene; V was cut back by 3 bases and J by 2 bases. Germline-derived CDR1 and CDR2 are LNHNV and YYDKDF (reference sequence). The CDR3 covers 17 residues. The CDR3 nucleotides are TGTGCCACCAGCAGCACCCAGGGTAGCGGGCCCTACAATGAGCAGTTCTTC. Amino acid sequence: CATSSTQGSGPYNEQFF. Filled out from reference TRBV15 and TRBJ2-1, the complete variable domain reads DAMVIQNPRYQVTQFGKPVTLSCSQTLNHNVMYWYQQKSSQAPKLLFHYYDKDFNNEADTPDNFQSRRPNTSFCFLDIRSPGLGDTAMYLCATSSTQGSGPYNEQFFGPGTRLTVL.

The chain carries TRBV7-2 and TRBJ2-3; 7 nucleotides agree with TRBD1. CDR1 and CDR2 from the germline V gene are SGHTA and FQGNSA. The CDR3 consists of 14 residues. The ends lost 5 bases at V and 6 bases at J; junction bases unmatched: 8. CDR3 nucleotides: TGTGCCAGCAGCACGGGACAGCCAGGGGATACGCAGTATTTT. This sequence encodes CASSTGQPGDTQYF.